These T cell receptor beta chains were read from a single sample in a study of shared clonotypes between healthy human individuals. Clones were sequenced by immunoSEQ multiplex PCR, and TCRdb holds only the in-frame ones, with some missing. The sample has 400,000 or so clones, 96% seen once. Specimen: memory CD8+ T cells sorted from blood. The receptors shown here come from a man aged 25-45 years in good health. The CDR3 runs from the conserved cysteine through the conserved F or W. The D gene is left open where the match is weak. Rows give clone size only sometimes, using once, few, many, or a class for an expanded clone.

J,D,V,size,DNA,CDR3
TRBJ2-1,NA,TRBV28,once,TGTGCCAGCAGTCGACAGTACAATGAGCAGTTCTTC,CASSRQYNEQFF
TRBJ2-5,NA,TRBV4-1,NA,TGCGCCAGCAGCCTGGAGGGGGGTCAAGAGACCCAGTACTTC,CASSLEGGQETQYF
TRBJ2-5,NA,TRBV6-1,NA,TGTGCCAGCAGGCTAGGGACCATACAAGAGACCCAGTACTTC,CASRLGTIQETQYF
TRBJ2-2,NA,TRBV28,NA,TGTGCCAGCAGCTTCCCCGGGGAGCTGTTTTTT,CASSFPGELFF
TRBJ2-1,TRBD2,TRBV11-1,NA,TGTGCCACCTCCGGGACTAGCGGAAACAATGAGCAGTTCTTC,CATSGTSGNNEQFF
TRBJ2-5,NA,TRBV29-1,NA,TGCAGCGTATCCCGGACTAAGGCCAACCAAGAGACCCAGTACTTC,CSVSRTKANQETQYF
TRBJ1-5,TRBD1,TRBV4-2,NA,TGTGCCAGCAGCCAAAGTGACAGGGGTAATCAGCCCCAGCATTTT,CASSQSDRGNQPQHF
TRBJ1-5,NA,TRBV28,once,TGTGCCAGCAGTTTAGGGACCACGGGTGGCAATCAGCCCCAGCATTTT,CASSLGTTGGNQPQHF
TRBJ2-5,TRBD1,TRBV30,once,TGTGCCTGTGCGGGACAGGGGAACCAAGAGACCCAGTACTTC,CACAGQGNQETQYF
TRBJ2-1,NA,TRBV2,NA,TGTGCCAGCTTGAGGGACGGAATATACAATGAGCAGTTCTTC,CASLRDGIYNEQFF
TRBJ1-2,TRBD1,TRBV2,NA,TGTGCCAGCAGTGGAGGGGCAGGGGGCTATGGCTACACCTTC,CASSGGAGGYGYTF
TRBJ1-1,NA,TRBV5-1,NA,TGCGCCAGCAGCTTCCGATTGAACACTGAAGCTTTCTTT,CASSFRLNTEAFF
TRBJ2-7,NA,TRBV30,NA,TGTGCCTGGACCCTCCCTCCGTACGAGCAGTACTTC,CAWTLPPYEQYF
TRBJ1-4,NA,TRBV7-3,NA,TGTGCCAGCAGCCAGGGGCCTAATGAAAAACTGTTTTTT,CASSQGPNEKLFF
TRBJ1-5,NA,TRBV5-8,NA,TGTGCCAGCCATATCTTAGGGGTTGGCAATCAGCCCCAGCATTTT,CASHILGVGNQPQHF
TRBJ1-1,NA,TRBV9,NA,TGTGCCAGCAGCGTAGAGTGGAACACTGAAGCTTTCTTT,CASSVEWNTEAFF
TRBJ2-5,NA,TRBV2,NA,TGTGCCAGCAGTGAAGCGGCCGGATGGACCCAGTACTTC,CASSEAAGWTQYF
TRBJ2-5,TRBD1,TRBV5-1,NA,TGCGCCAGCAGCGTGACAGGGGGGAGGGAGACCCAGTACTTC,CASSVTGGRETQYF
TRBJ2-5,NA,TRBV5-4,NA,TGTGCCAGCAGCTTGGGATATCAAGAGACCCAGTACTTC,CASSLGYQETQYF
TRBJ2-3,NA,TRBV9,NA,TGTGCCAGCAGCGTCGCGGGATACACAGATACGCAGTATTTT,CASSVAGYTDTQYF
TRBJ2-1,NA,TRBV27,NA,TGTGCCAGCAGCGGGATAGCGGCTAGCTCCTACAATGAGCAGTTCTTC,CASSGIAASSYNEQFF
TRBJ2-7,TRBD2,TRBV6-5,NA,TGTGCCAGCAGGTGGACTAGCAAGGGCGAGCAGTACTTC,CASRWTSKGEQYF
TRBJ2-6,NA,TRBV27,NA,TGTGCCAGCAGTTTAACAAGCTCTGGGGCCAACGTCCTGACTTTC,CASSLTSSGANVLTF
TRBJ2-1,TRBD2,TRBV4-2,NA,TGTGCCAGCAGCCAAAGAGGGACTAGCGGGGCCCGGTACAATGAGCAGTTCTTC,CASSQRGTSGARYNEQFF
TRBJ2-3,TRBD1,TRBV10-1,NA,TGCGCCAGCAGTGAGCCTACAGGGGTGACAGATACGCAGTATTTT,CASSEPTGVTDTQYF
TRBJ2-7,TRBD1,TRBV7-9,NA,TGTGCCAGCAGCTTGACAGGGGACGAGCAGTACTTC,CASSLTGDEQYF
TRBJ2-1,TRBD2,TRBV29-1,NA,TGCAGCGGACTAGCGGGAAACAATGAGCAGTTCTTC,CSGLAGNNEQFF
TRBJ1-1,NA,TRBV28,NA,TGTGCCAGCAGTTCCTTCAACCCTACTTTCCGCGGCAGGGGGAACACTGAAGCTTTCTTT,CASSSFNPTFRGRGNTEAFF
TRBJ2-5,NA,TRBV27,NA,TGTGCCAGCTTTCTCCCCCCTACAGGGGGGGATTGGGGGACCCAGTACTTC,CASFLPPTGGDWGTQYF
TRBJ2-3,NA,TRBV6-4,NA,TGTGCCAGCAGTGCGGGGCTCACAGATACGCAGTATTTT,CASSAGLTDTQYF
TRBJ1-1,NA,TRBV10-2,NA,TGCGCCAGCAGTGAGTCAGTCCTCGGGGAGGTAGGGACTGAAGCTTTCTTT,CASSESVLGEVGTEAFF
TRBJ2-7,TRBD2,TRBV25-1,few,TGTGCCAGCAGTGAGGCGGGAGGGTCCTCCTACGAGCAGTACTTC,CASSEAGGSSYEQYF
TRBJ2-1,NA,TRBV6-6,NA,TGTGCCAGCGGCCACAGCGGGACAGGCGAGTTCTTC,CASGHSGTGEFF
TRBJ2-2,NA,TRBV4-2,NA,TGTGCCAGCAGCCAAGGGCTAGTCGACACCGGGGAGCTGTTTTTT,CASSQGLVDTGELFF
TRBJ2-5,NA,TRBV7-2,NA,TGTGCCAGCAGCTTAGCACAAGGGATCCAAGAGACCCAGTACTTC,CASSLAQGIQETQYF
TRBJ1-1,NA,TRBV7-2,NA,TGTGCCAGCAGCTTAGTAGCGGGGGCATCTAGAAACACTGAAGCTTTCTTT,CASSLVAGASRNTEAFF
TRBJ2-1,NA,TRBV27,NA,TGTGCCAGCAGTTTAAGGGCTTCTAGGGAGAATGAGCAGTTCTTC,CASSLRASRENEQFF
TRBJ2-5,TRBD1,TRBV29-1,NA,TGCAGCATTGGGGGACAGGGAGAGACCCAGTACTTC,CSIGGQGETQYF
TRBJ2-5,TRBD1,TRBV6-1,NA,TGTGCCAGCAGTGAACTGGACAGGGGATACCAAGAGACCCAGTACTTC,CASSELDRGYQETQYF
TRBJ2-7,NA,TRBV19,NA,TGTGCCAGTAGCCCGAGGACTGGAAATGCCTACGAGCAGTACTTC,CASSPRTGNAYEQYF
TRBJ2-7,TRBD1,TRBV2,NA,TGTGCCAGCAGGGGACAGGCGCACTCCTACGAGCAGTACTTC,CASRGQAHSYEQYF
TRBJ2-1,NA,TRBV7-9,NA,TGTGCCAGCAGCGCCGCAGGGAGTTTATACAATGAGCAGTTCTTC,CASSAAGSLYNEQFF
TRBJ1-6,NA,TRBV27,NA,TGTGCCAGCAGTTTGGGGGGTCCGAATTCACCCCTCCACTTT,CASSLGGPNSPLHF
TRBJ2-1,TRBD2,TRBV29-1,once,TGCAGCGTTGAAAAGACTAGCGGGAGCAATGAGCAGTTCTTC,CSVEKTSGSNEQFF
TRBJ1-2,NA,TRBV28,NA,TGTGCCAGCAGTCCTCATCGACAGCCTGCTAACTATGGCTACACCTTC,CASSPHRQPANYGYTF
TRBJ2-1,NA,TRBV30,NA,TGTGCCTGGAGGGGTTACAATGAGCAGTTCTTC,CAWRGYNEQFF
TRBJ1-2,NA,TRBV4-2,NA,TGTGCCAGCAGCCAAGAAGGCGTTCGACTTCTCGAGGGCTACACCTTC,CASSQEGVRLLEGYTF
TRBJ2-3,NA,TRBV30,NA,TGTGCCGGCTCTACGACAGGCAGCACAGATACGCAGTATTTT,CAGSTTGSTDTQYF
TRBJ1-3,NA,TRBV7-9,NA,TGTGCCAGCAGGACCTCTGGAAACACCATATATTTT,CASRTSGNTIYF
TRBJ2-7,NA,TRBV6-1,NA,TGTGCCAGCAGTAGCCGCTCGACAGGCTCCTACGAGCAGTACTTC,CASSSRSTGSYEQYF
TRBJ2-2,NA,TRBV28,few,TGTGCCAGCAGTATCGCACGCACCGGGGAGCTGTTTTTT,CASSIARTGELFF
TRBJ2-2,TRBD1,TRBV4-2,NA,TGTGCCAGCAGCCTAGGGGGCATGAACACCGGGGAGCTGTTTTTT,CASSLGGMNTGELFF
TRBJ2-4,TRBD2,TRBV5-1,NA,TGCGCCAGCAGACTAGCGGGAGCCAAAAACATTCAGTACTTC,CASRLAGAKNIQYF
TRBJ1-2,NA,TRBV29-1,few,TGCAGCGTTGACTATGGCTACACCTTC,CSVDYGYTF
TRBJ2-3,TRBD2,TRBV7-3,NA,TGTGCCAGCAGCTTAACGCCAGCGGGAGGCACAGATACGCAGTATTTT,CASSLTPAGGTDTQYF